This T cell receptor beta chain was profiled in a study of T cell responses to AZD1222 COVID-19 vaccine. Assay: immunoSEQ multiplex PCR; the TCRdb copy retains only in-frame clones and omits some. The sample yields 85,000 to 130,000 clones, roughly 93% seen once. This clone occurred once. Germline-derived CDR1 and CDR2 are SGHDN and FVKESK. Trimming took 4 bases from V and 1 from J, leaving 13 bases between them. The CDR3 is 15 amino acids. The chain recombines TRBV14 with TRBJ1-1; TRBD1 might be the D (6 bases). The specimen was peripheral blood, collected on day 0 of AZD1222 vaccination. This receptor was taken from an adult in good health. Here the CDR3 reads CASSRRPGANTEAFF. In DNA, the CDR3 is TGTGCCAGCAGCCGACGTCCGGGGGCGAACACTGAAGCTTTCTTT.